This T cell receptor (beta chain) was documented in a study of T cell repertoires in cytomegalovirus infection. In its sample, this clonotype was seen many times. The antigen remains unidentified. TCRdb re-called the reads through MiXCR, storing one row per CDR3 protein. Among hundreds of thousands of distinct CDR3 sequences listed, around 29% were seen once. The input for sequencing was cultured PBMCs, taken from culture after CMV antigen stimulation. The receptor was derived from a human donor in good health (CMV status not recorded). Some clones in this sample may be carry-over from other donors' samples.

The CDR3 DNA sequence: TGTGCCAGCAGCATAAAAGCGGGAGGAGAGGAGACCCAGTACTTC. Its translation is CASSIKAGGEETQYF. The chain carries TRBV7-2 and TRBJ2-5; 9 bases are a match to TRBD2. The trim removed 5 bases at V and 5 bases at J, leaving 9 bases unmatched. The CDR3 contains 15 residues. Germline V gives CDR1 SGHTA, CDR2 FQGNSA.